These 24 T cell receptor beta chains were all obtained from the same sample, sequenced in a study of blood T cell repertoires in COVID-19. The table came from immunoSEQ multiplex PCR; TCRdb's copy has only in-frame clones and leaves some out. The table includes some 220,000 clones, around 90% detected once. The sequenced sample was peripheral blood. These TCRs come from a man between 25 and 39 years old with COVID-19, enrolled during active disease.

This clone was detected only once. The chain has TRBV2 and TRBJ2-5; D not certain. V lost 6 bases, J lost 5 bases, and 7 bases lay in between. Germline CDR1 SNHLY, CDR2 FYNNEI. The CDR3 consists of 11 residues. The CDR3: CASRVRETQYF. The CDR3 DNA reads TGTGCCAGCAGGGTCAGGGAGACCCAGTACTTC.

This CDR3 reads CASSLVQLVGGSYNEQFF. In DNA form, the CDR3 reads TGCGCCAGCAGCTTGGTTCAACTAGTTGGGGGGTCCTACAATGAGCAGTTCTTC. The J gene is TRBJ2-1, the V gene TRBV5-1, with D perhaps matching TRBD2 (6 bases). The CDR3 is made up of 18 amino acids. V lost 0 bases and J 1 base, leaving 17 bases between the germline ends. Germline V gives CDR1 SGHRS, CDR2 YFSETQ.

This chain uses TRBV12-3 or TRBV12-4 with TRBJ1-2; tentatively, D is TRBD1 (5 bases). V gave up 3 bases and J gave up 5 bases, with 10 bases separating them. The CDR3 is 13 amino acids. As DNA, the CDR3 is TGTGCCAGCAGTTTGGGCAGGGCTTATGGCTACACCTTC. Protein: CASSLGRAYGYTF.

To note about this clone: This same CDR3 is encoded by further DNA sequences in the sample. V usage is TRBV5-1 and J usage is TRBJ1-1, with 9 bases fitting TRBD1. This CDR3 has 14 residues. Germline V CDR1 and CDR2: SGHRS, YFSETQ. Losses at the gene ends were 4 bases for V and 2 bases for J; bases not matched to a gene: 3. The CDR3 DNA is TGCGCCAGCAGCACGGGACAGGGAAACACTGAAGCTTTCTTT. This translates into CASSTGQGNTEAFF.

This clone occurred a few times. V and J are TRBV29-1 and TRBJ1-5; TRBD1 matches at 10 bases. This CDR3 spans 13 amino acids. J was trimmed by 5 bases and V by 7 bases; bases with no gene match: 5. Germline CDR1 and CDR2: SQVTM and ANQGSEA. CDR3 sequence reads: CSAGQGVDQPQHF. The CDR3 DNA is TGCAGCGCAGGACAGGGGGTTGATCAGCCCCAGCATTTT.

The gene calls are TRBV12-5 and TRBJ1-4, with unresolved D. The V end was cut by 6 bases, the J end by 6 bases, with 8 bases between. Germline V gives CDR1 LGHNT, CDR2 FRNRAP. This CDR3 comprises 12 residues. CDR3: CASGGGYEKLFF. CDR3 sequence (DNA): TGTGCTAGTGGGGGAGGTTATGAAAAACTGTTTTTT.

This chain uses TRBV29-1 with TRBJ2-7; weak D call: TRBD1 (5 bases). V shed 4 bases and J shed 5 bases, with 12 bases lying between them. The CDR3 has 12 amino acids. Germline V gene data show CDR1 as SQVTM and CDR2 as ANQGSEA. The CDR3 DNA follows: TGCAGCGTTGGCCCAGGGATCCACGAGCAGTACTTC. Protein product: CSVGPGIHEQYF.

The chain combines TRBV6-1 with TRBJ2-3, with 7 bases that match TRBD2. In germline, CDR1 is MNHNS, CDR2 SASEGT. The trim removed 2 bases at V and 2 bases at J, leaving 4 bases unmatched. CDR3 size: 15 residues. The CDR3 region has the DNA TGTGCCAGCAGTGAAAGAGGGAGGGACACAGATACGCAGTATTTT. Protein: CASSERGRDTDTQYF.

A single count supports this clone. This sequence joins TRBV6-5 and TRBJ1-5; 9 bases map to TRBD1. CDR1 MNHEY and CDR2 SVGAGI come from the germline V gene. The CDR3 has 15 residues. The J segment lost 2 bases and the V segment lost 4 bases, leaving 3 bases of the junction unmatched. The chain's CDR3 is CASSSGTGRNQPQHF. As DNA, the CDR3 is TGTGCCAGCAGTTCCGGGACAGGGCGCAATCAGCCCCAGCATTTT.

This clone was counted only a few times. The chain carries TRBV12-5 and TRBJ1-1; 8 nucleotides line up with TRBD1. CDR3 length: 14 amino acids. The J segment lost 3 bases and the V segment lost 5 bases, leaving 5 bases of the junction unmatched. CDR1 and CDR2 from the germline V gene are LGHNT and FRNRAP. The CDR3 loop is CASGGQGWDTEAFF. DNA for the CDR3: TGTGCTAGTGGTGGACAGGGATGGGACACTGAAGCTTTCTTT.

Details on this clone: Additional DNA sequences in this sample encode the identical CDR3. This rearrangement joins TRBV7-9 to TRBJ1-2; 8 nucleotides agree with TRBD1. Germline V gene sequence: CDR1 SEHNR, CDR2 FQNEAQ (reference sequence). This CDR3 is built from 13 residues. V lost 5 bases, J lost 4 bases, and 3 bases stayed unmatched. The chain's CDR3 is CASSPGQGYGYTF. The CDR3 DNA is TGTGCCAGCAGCCCCGGACAGGGCTATGGCTACACCTTC. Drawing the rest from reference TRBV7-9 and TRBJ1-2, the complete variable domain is DTGVSQNPRHKITKRGQNVTFRCDPISEHNRLYWYRQTLGQGPEFLTYFQNEAQLEKSRLLSDRFSAERPKGSFSTLEIQRTEQGDSAMYLCASSPGQGYGYTFGSGTRLTVV.

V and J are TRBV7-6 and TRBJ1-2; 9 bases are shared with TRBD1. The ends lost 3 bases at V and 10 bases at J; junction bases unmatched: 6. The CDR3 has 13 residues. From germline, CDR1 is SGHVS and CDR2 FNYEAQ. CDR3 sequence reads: CASSFYGQGTYTF. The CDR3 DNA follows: TGTGCCAGCAGCTTTTACGGACAGGGGACCTACACCTTC. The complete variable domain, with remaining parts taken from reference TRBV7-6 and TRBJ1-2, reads GAGVSQSPRYKVTKRGQDVALRCDPISGHVSLYWYRQALGQGPEFLTYFNYEAQQDKSGLPNDRFSAERPEGSISTLTIQRTEQRDSAMYRCASSFYGQGTYTFGSGTRLTVV.

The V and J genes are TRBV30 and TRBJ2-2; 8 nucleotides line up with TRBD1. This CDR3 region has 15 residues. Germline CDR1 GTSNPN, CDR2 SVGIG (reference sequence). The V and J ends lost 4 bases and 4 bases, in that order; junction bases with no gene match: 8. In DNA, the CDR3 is TGTGCCTGGATAGATGGAACAGGGGGCACCGGGGAGCTGTTTTTT. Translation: CAWIDGTGGTGELFF.

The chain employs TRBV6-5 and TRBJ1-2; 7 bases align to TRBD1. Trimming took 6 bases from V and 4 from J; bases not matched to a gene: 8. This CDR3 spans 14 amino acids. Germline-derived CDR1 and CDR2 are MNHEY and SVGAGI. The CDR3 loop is CASRRDRMTYGYTF. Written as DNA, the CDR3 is TGTGCCAGCAGGCGGGACAGAATGACCTATGGCTACACCTTC.

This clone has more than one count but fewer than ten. The CDR3 bases are TGTGCCAGCAGCGTAGGCCCGCAGGGGAGCGGCTACACCTTC. As protein: CASSVGPQGSGYTF. The chain is built from TRBV9 and TRBJ1-2; perhaps TRBD1 as D (6 bases). The CDR3 loop spans 14 amino acids. Germline values: CDR1 SGDLS, CDR2 YYNGEE. V lost 0 bases to trimming and J lost 8 bases, with 14 bases between them.

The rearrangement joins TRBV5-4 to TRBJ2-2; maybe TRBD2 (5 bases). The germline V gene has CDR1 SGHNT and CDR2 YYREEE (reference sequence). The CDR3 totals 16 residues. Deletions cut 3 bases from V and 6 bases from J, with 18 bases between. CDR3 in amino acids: CASSSTSKGGSGELFF. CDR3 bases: TGTGCCAGCAGCTCTACTAGTAAGGGTGGGTCCGGGGAGCTGTTTTTT. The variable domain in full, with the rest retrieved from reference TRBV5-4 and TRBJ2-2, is ETGVTQSPTHLIKTRGQQVTLRCSSQSGHNTVSWYQQALGQGPQFIFQYYREEENGRGNFPPRFSGLQFPNYSSELNVNALELDDSALYLCASSSTSKGGSGELFFGEGSRLTVL.

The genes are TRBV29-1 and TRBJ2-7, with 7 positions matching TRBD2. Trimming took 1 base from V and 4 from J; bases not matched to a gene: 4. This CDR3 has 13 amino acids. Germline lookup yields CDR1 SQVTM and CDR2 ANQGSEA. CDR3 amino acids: CSVEVSGYYEQYF. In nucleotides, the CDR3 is TGCAGCGTTGAAGTTAGCGGGTATTACGAGCAGTACTTC.

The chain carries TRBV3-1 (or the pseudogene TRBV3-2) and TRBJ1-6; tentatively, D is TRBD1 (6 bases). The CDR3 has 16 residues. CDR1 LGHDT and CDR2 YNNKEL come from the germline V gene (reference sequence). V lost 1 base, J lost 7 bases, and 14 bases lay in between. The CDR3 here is CASSQGRDTENSPLHF. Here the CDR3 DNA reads TGTGCCAGCAGCCAAGGAAGGGACACGGAAAATTCACCCCTCCACTTT.

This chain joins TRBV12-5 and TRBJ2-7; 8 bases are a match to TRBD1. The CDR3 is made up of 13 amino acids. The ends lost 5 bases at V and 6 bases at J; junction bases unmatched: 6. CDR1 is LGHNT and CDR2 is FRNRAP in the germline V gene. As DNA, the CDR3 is TGTGCTAGTGGTACCGGACAGGGTGTCGAGCAGTACTTC. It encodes CASGTGQGVEQYF.

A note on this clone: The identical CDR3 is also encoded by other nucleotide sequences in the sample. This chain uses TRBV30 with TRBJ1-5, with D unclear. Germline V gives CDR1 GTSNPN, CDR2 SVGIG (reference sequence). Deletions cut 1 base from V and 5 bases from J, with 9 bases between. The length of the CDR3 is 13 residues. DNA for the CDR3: TGTGCCTGGAGTGGGCAAGGAGATCAGCCCCAGCATTTT. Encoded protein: CAWSGQGDQPQHF.

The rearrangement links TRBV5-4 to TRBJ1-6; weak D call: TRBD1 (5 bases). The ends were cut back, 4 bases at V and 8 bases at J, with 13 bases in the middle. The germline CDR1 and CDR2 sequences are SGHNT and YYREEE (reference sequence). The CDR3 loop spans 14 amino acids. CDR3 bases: TGTGCCAGCAGCCCGCGACAGTATGATTCACCCCTCCACTTT. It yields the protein CASSPRQYDSPLHF.

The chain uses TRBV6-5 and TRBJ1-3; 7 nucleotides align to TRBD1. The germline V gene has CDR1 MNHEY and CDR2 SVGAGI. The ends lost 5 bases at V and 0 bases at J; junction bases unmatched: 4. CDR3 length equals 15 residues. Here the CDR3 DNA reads TGTGCCAGCAGTCCCGGGGACAGCTCTGGAAACACCATATATTTT. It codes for CASSPGDSSGNTIYF.

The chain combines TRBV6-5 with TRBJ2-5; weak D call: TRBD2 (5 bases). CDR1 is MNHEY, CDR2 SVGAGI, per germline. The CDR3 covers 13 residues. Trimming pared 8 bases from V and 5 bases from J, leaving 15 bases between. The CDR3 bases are TGTGCCAGCCGAGGGCTAGTGTACGAGACCCAGTACTTC. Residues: CASRGLVYETQYF.

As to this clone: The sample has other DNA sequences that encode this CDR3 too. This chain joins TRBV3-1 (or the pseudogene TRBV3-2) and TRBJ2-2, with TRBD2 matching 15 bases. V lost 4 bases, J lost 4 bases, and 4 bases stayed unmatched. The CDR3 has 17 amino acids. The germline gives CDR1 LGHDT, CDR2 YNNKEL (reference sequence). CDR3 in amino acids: CASSRTSGGVGTGELFF. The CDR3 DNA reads TGTGCCAGCAGCCGGACTAGCGGGGGGGTAGGCACCGGGGAGCTGTTTTTT.